This record covers a single T cell receptor beta chain. The source of the sample is a study of neoadjuvant nivolumab and ipilimumab in lung cancer. Trimming at V came to 4 bases and at J to 0 bases, leaving 4 bases not matched to a gene. The CDR3 sequence is 16 residues long. Germline CDR1 and CDR2: SGHRS and YFSETQ. Assay: immunoSEQ multiplex PCR; the TCRdb copy retains only in-frame clones and omits some. The table lists around 19,000 clones, over 70% of them singletons. V and J are TRBV5-1 and TRBJ1-4, with 9 bases aligning to TRBD1. The material was peripheral blood, obtained before neoadjuvant nivolumab, alone or with ipilimumab. The receptor's source is an adult with non-small cell lung cancer. This chain's CDR3 is CASSQGQGTTNEKLFF. The CDR3 DNA reads TGCGCCAGCAGCCAGGGACAGGGCACAACTAATGAAAAACTGTTTTTT.